This is a list of T cell receptor beta chains from one sample in a study of T cells in narcolepsy. Produced via immunoSEQ multiplex PCR; TCRdb's table is partial and in-frame only. The sample records about 30,000 clones, around 79% being singletons. Sequenced material: CD45RA- memory CD4+ T cells from PBMCs. The receptors originated from a human donor with narcolepsy. CDR3s include the opening cysteine and the closing phenylalanine or tryptophan. Fields, in order: V gene, D gene, J gene, clone size, CDR3 protein, CDR3 DNA. The D gene is left open where the match is weak. Only part of the rows carry a size: once, few, many, or a class if the clone is expanded.

>TRBV7-6|TRBD2|TRBJ2-2|-
CASSSELAGGLGGELFF
TGTGCCAGCAGCTCCGAACTAGCGGGAGGTCTAGGAGGGGAGCTGTTTTTT
>TRBV7-2|-|TRBJ1-1|-
CASSSLGAMNTEAFF
TGTGCCAGTAGCTCTTTAGGGGCGATGAACACTGAAGCTTTCTTT
>TRBV28|-|TRBJ2-2|-
CASSLRRDGRLTRELFF
TGTGCCAGCAGTTTAAGACGCGACGGACGACTTACCAGGGAGCTGTTTTTT
>TRBV5-5|-|TRBJ1-3|-
CASSILPDSSFSGNTIYF
TGTGCCAGCAGCATACTCCCGGACAGCTCCTTCTCTGGAAACACCATATATTTT
>TRBV6-6|-|TRBJ1-1|-
CASSYLQATEAFF
TGTGCCAGCAGTTACTTACAGGCCACTGAAGCTTTCTTT
>TRBV18|-|TRBJ2-7|few
CASSPQGQTEQYF
TGTGCCAGCTCACCACAGGGACAAACCGAGCAGTACTTC
>TRBV12-2|-|TRBJ1-1|-
CASRFAAYSGGMNTEAFF
TGTGCAAGTCGCTTCGCGGCTTATTCAGGGGGTATGAACACTGAAGCTTTCTTT
>TRBV5-6|-|TRBJ1-4|-
CASSLIAAEKLFF
TGTGCCAGCAGCTTGATCGCGGCAGAAAAACTGTTTTTT
>TRBV5-1|TRBD1|TRBJ2-7|-
CASRQTSGTAIYEQYF
TGCGCCAGCAGACAAACCTCCGGGACAGCGATCTACGAGCAGTACTTC
>TRBV6-1|-|TRBJ2-7|-
CASSARTDSYEQYF
TGTGCCAGCAGTGCCCGGACAGACTCCTACGAGCAGTACTTC
>TRBV21-1|-|TRBJ2-2|-
CASSIIRGTGHFNTGELFF
TGTGCCAGCAGCATAATCAGAGGGACAGGGCATTTTAACACCGGGGAGCTGTTTTTT
>TRBV4-1|TRBD2|TRBJ2-1|-
CASSSEVVAGGDGEQFF
TGCGCCAGCAGCTCAGAGGTGGTAGCGGGAGGAGATGGGGAGCAGTTCTTC
>TRBV23-1|-|TRBJ1-1|once
CASSQSSREETENTEAFF
TGCGCCAGCAGTCAATCTTCCAGGGAAGAAACAGAAAACACTGAAGCTTTCTTT
>TRBV19|-|TRBJ1-5|-
CASRKNRVPDQPQHF
TGTGCCAGTAGAAAAAACAGGGTTCCTGATCAGCCCCAGCATTTT
>TRBV7-2|-|TRBJ1-3|-
CASSLMGVGKVGGNTIYF
TGTGCCAGCAGCTTAATGGGGGTGGGGAAAGTCGGTGGAAACACCATATATTTT
>TRBV7-9|-|TRBJ2-1|-
CASSPPLRSASYNEQFF
TGTGCCAGCAGCCCGCCCCTCAGGAGTGCCTCCTACAATGAGCAGTTCTTC
>TRBV7-8|TRBD1|TRBJ2-3|-
CASSPRQGRSTDTQYF
TGTGCCAGCAGCCCGAGACAGGGAAGGAGCACAGATACGCAGTATTTT
>TRBV11-3|-|TRBJ2-1|-
CASSFTLRGLYNEQFF
TGTGCCAGCAGCTTTACCCTTCGCGGTTTATACAATGAGCAGTTCTTC
>TRBV7-3|-|TRBJ2-1|few
CASSLTRQGGGEQFF
TGTGCCAGCAGCTTAACTAGGCAGGGAGGAGGTGAGCAGTTCTTC
>TRBV5-1|-|TRBJ2-3|-
CASSLGLGAGRDTQYF
TGCGCCAGCAGCTTGGGTCTGGGGGCGGGCCGAGATACGCAGTATTTT
>TRBV7-6|TRBD2|TRBJ2-5|-
CASSLAPDGLGGGTQYF
TGTGCCAGCAGCTTAGCCCCAGACGGATTAGGCGGGGGGACCCAGTACTTC
>TRBV5-4|-|TRBJ2-4|-
CASSLPGAKNIQYF
TGTGCCAGCAGCTTGCCGGGAGCCAAAAACATTCAGTACTTC
>TRBV5-1|TRBD2|TRBJ2-7|few
CASEGSGINNEQYF
TGCGCCAGCGAGGGGAGCGGGATAAACAACGAGCAGTACTTC
>TRBV27|-|TRBJ2-3|-
CASSPYLRPDTQYF
TGTGCCAGCAGTCCCTATTTACGGCCAGATACGCAGTATTTT
>TRBV14|-|TRBJ1-3|-
CASSHGTVRNTIYF
TGTGCCAGCAGCCACGGCACAGTTAGAAACACCATATATTTT
>TRBV6-6|TRBD1|TRBJ1-5|few
CASSSTGGNQPQHF
TGTGCCAGCAGTTCCACAGGGGGCAATCAGCCCCAGCATTTT
>TRBV27|-|TRBJ1-1|-
CASSSSGGTTEAFF
TGTGCCAGCAGTTCCTCGGGTGGGACCACTGAAGCTTTCTTT
>TRBV19|TRBD1|TRBJ2-7|-
CASNQGESSHEQYF
TGTGCCAGTAACCAGGGGGAAAGTTCCCACGAGCAGTACTTC
>TRBV19|TRBD1|TRBJ1-4|-
CASSAGQGAFEKLFF
TGTGCCAGTAGTGCAGGACAGGGGGCGTTTGAAAAACTGTTTTTT
>TRBV11-2|-|TRBJ1-1|-
CASSLDGRGGNTEAFF
TGTGCCAGCAGCTTAGATGGCCGAGGGGGGAACACTGAAGCTTTCTTT
>TRBV5-1|-|TRBJ2-5|few
CASSLASSQETQYF
TGCGCCAGCAGCTTGGCCAGCAGTCAAGAGACCCAGTACTTC
>TRBV9|-|TRBJ1-3|-
CASSPRGAGGNTIYF
TGTGCCAGCAGCCCGAGGGGGGCGGGAGGAAACACCATATATTTT
>TRBV11-2|-|TRBJ2-3|-
CASSLESSVFDTQYF
TGTGCCAGCAGCTTAGAGTCGTCCGTATTCGATACGCAGTATTTT
>TRBV30|-|TRBJ2-1|-
CAWSVSNEQFF
TGTGCCTGGAGTGTGTCCAATGAGCAGTTCTTC
>TRBV28|-|TRBJ2-2|-
CASSLPNTGRGGELFF
TGTGCCAGCAGTTTACCTAATACAGGGAGGGGCGGGGAGCTGTTTTTT
>TRBV7-8|-|TRBJ1-2|-
CASSSRPYGYTF
TGTGCCAGCAGCTCCAGACCCTATGGCTACACCTTC
>TRBV10-2|TRBD2|TRBJ2-1|-
CASTLLGGGLANNEQFF
TGCGCCAGCACTTTGCTCGGAGGGGGACTAGCAAACAATGAGCAGTTCTTC
>TRBV18|-|TRBJ2-1|-
CASSLGNNEQFF
TGTGCCAGCTCACTCGGGAACAATGAGCAGTTCTTC
>TRBV27|TRBD2|TRBJ2-7|few
CASSSAGGGSTSRYF
TGTGCCAGCAGTTCGGCAGGCGGGGGTTCGACGAGCAGGTACTTC